This entry features one TCR beta chain sequence. Its cognate antigen is unknown. This CDR3 spans 16 amino acids. CDR1 MNHNS and CDR2 SASEGT come from the germline V gene. V shed 1 base and J 5 bases; nucleotides not matched to a gene: 6. As defined, naive CD8 cells were CD45RO-negative and positively selected for CCR7, with terminally differentiated effector memory CD45RA+ cells excluded. This sample is part of a study of shared clonotypes between healthy human individuals. TCRdb's copy holds only in-frame clones and misses some; the assay was immunoSEQ multiplex PCR. The sample has about 1,900,000 clones; around 96% are singletons. Study results and limitations: Naive subsets tended to show greater estimated richness than memory subsets. Relative to clonotypes present in all four donors, those not shared had lower generation probabilities. Rarefaction revealed incomplete sorted-subset sequencing despite large depth. With few donors, the genetic and exposure-history diversity represented was limited.

The sample comprised naive CD8+ T cells sorted from blood. The TCR was taken from a man aged 18 to 29 in good health. This chain connects TRBV6-1 to TRBJ2-7, with 12 positions matching TRBD2. CDR3 DNA: TGTGCCAGCAGTGAAGGGTGGACTAGCGGGATGCACGAGCAGTACTTC. It is translated as CASSEGWTSGMHEQYF.